The 32 T cell receptor beta chains given below trace back to one sample, sequenced in a study of control samples from healthy donors and cancer patients. The data were produced by immunoSEQ multiplex PCR, yet TCRdb's version contains in-frame clones alone and is incomplete. The table lists about 140,000 clones, about 90% of them singletons. The sequenced sample consisted of blood. Receptor source: a man aged 18-30 years in good health.

V is TRBV3-1 (or the pseudogene TRBV3-2) and J is TRBJ2-1, with D maybe TRBD2 (5 bases). The germline gives CDR1 LGHDT, CDR2 YNNKEL (reference sequence). The CDR3 spans 17 residues. Trimming took 0 bases from V and 2 from J, leaving 14 bases between them. The CDR3 is CASSQDLGSDPYNEQFF. DNA of the CDR3: TGTGCCAGCAGCCAAGATTTAGGTAGCGACCCCTACAATGAGCAGTTCTTC.

The rearrangement links TRBV4-2 to TRBJ1-3, with unresolved D. CDR1 and CDR2 from the germline V gene are LGHNA and YNFKEQ. V lost 1 base, J lost 0 bases, and 13 bases lay in between. This CDR3 has 17 amino acids. The CDR3 protein is CASSQVLGQSSGNTIYF. CDR3 DNA sequence: TGTGCCAGCAGCCAAGTATTGGGCCAGAGCTCTGGAAACACCATATATTTT.

DNA for the CDR3: TGTGCCAGCAGCTTACTCGACTACCAAAACATTCAGTACTTC. Translating gives CASSLLDYQNIQYF. The V gene is TRBV7-9, the J gene TRBJ2-4; tentatively, D is TRBD2 (5 bases). V was shortened by 2 bases and J by 5 bases, with 10 bases between the two germline ends. The CDR3 sequence is 14 residues long. Germline assignment: CDR1 SEHNR and CDR2 FQNEAQ (reference sequence).

The chain carries TRBV2 and TRBJ2-2; D call uncertain. CDR1 and CDR2 from the germline V gene are SNHLY and FYNNEI. This CDR3 contains 14 residues. V gave up 2 bases and J gave up 6 bases, with 10 bases separating them. The CDR3 DNA reads TGTGCCAGCAGTGAATACCCGACGCCCGGGGAGCTGTTTTTT. It specifies CASSEYPTPGELFF.

The rearrangement links TRBV5-4 to TRBJ1-2; D ambiguous. V was cut by 0 bases and J by 4 bases, with 10 bases left in between. Germline CDR1 is SGHNT and CDR2 is YYREEE (reference sequence). This CDR3 is 14 amino acids long. The CDR3 region has the DNA TGTGCCAGCAGCTTGGTTCGGGATCTCTATGGCTACACCTTC. It yields the protein CASSLVRDLYGYTF.

Regarding this clone: Germline and junction disagree at one end, which may indicate a read error. The rearrangement uses TRBV12-3 or TRBV12-4 and TRBJ1-2; D is possibly TRBD1 (5 bases). This CDR3 is 12 amino acids long. The CDR3 region is CASRLGVNGYTF. In DNA form, the CDR3 reads TGTGCCAGCAGGTTAGGGGTCAACGGCTACACCTTC.

The genes are TRBV5-1 and TRBJ1-1; unclear D gene. This CDR3 is built from 16 residues. Germline lookup yields CDR1 SGHRS and CDR2 YFSETQ. Trimming removed 0 bases at V and 6 bases at J, with 18 bases between. CDR3 DNA: TGCGCCAGCAGCTTGGGTAGGGCAGAGAGTGGGGCTGAAGCTTTCTTT. Translating it yields CASSLGRAESGAEAFF.

This chain uses TRBV2 with TRBJ2-1; D call uncertain. This CDR3 is 13 amino acids long. Germline CDR1 SNHLY, CDR2 FYNNEI. Trimming removed 9 bases at V and 6 bases at J, with 15 bases between. In DNA form, the CDR3 reads TGTGCCAGATTAGCTCCCTCTCCCAATGAGCAGTTCTTC. It specifies CARLAPSPNEQFF.

The chain has TRBV25-1 and TRBJ2-7, with 7 bases identical to TRBD1. The CDR3 has 15 amino acids. Unmatched junction bases numbered 7, after V lost 3 bases and J lost 2 bases. Germline V gives CDR1 MGHDK, CDR2 SYGVNS. The CDR3 sequence: CASSDSPGQPYEQYF. The CDR3, as DNA: TGTGCCAGCAGTGACTCTCCGGGACAGCCCTACGAGCAGTACTTC.

The chain combines TRBV5-8 with TRBJ1-6, with D unclear. Trimming removed 1 base from V and 8 bases from J, with 7 bases in between. This CDR3 contains 13 residues. CDR1 is SGHTS and CDR2 is YDEGEE in the germline V gene. CDR3: CASSLFSDSPLHF. The CDR3 DNA sequence: TGTGCCAGCAGCTTGTTTAGTGATTCACCCCTCCACTTT.

The rearrangement joins TRBV28 to TRBJ2-7; D uncertain. Germline V lookup: CDR1 MDHEN, CDR2 SYDVKM. The CDR3 runs 12 residues. V was cut by 3 bases and J by 1 base, with 4 bases left in between. The CDR3 loop reads CASSLRSYEQYF. The CDR3 nucleotides read TGTGCCAGCAGTTTGAGGTCCTACGAGCAGTACTTC.

V usage is TRBV7-9 and J usage is TRBJ2-3; no reliable D call. The CDR3 is 16 residues long. Germline CDR1 and CDR2: SEHNR and FQNEAQ (reference sequence). Deletions cut 5 bases from V and 3 bases from J, with 18 bases between. The CDR3 reads CASSPVWGRNTDTQYF. CDR3 nucleotides: TGTGCCAGCAGCCCTGTTTGGGGTCGCAATACAGATACGCAGTATTTT.

The chain couples TRBV5-5 to TRBJ2-2; D call uncertain. V was clipped by 0 bases and J by 2 bases, with 11 bases between them. Germline values: CDR1 SGHKS, CDR2 YYEKEE (reference sequence). This CDR3 is 16 amino acids long. CDR3 in amino acids: CASSLVPLANTGELFF. DNA for the CDR3: TGTGCCAGCAGCTTGGTCCCCTTGGCCAACACCGGGGAGCTGTTTTTT.

This CDR3 reads CASSLEVSVYEQYF. CDR3 sequence (DNA): TGTGCCAGCAGCTTAGAGGTCTCCGTCTACGAGCAGTACTTC. J is TRBJ2-7 and V is TRBV7-9; D not resolved. The ends were cut back, 1 base at V and 3 bases at J, with 10 bases in the middle. This CDR3 has 14 amino acids. CDR1 SEHNR and CDR2 FQNEAQ come from the germline V gene (reference sequence).

The V call is TRBV15, the J call TRBJ2-2; D is undetermined. Trimming pared 5 bases from V and 3 bases from J, leaving 16 bases between. This CDR3 region has 16 residues. Germline-derived CDR1 and CDR2 are LNHNV and YYDKDF (reference sequence). The CDR3 loop reads CATSSRDPFYTGELFF. CDR3 nucleotide sequence: TGTGCCACCAGCTCTAGAGACCCCTTTTACACCGGGGAGCTGTTTTTT.

The gene calls are TRBV12-5 and TRBJ1-2, with D possibly matching TRBD1 (6 bases). Trimming shortened V by 0 bases and J by 1 base, and 9 bases separated the two germline ends. Germline V gene lookup returns CDR1 LGHNT and CDR2 FRNRAP. This CDR3 contains 15 residues. In DNA form, the CDR3 reads TGTGCTAGTGGTTTGGTAGCGGGACATAACTATGGCTACACCTTC. Its translation: CASGLVAGHNYGYTF.

The J gene is TRBJ2-6, the V gene TRBV27, with D unclear. V was pared by 5 bases and J by 4 bases, with 15 bases between. This CDR3 is 16 amino acids long. Germline CDR1 reads MNHEY; CDR2 reads SMNVEV (reference sequence). The CDR3 region has the DNA TGTGCCAGCAGTCCTTTAATAAGTTTGGGGGCCAACGTCCTGACTTTC. Amino acid sequence: CASSPLISLGANVLTF.

V and J are TRBV28 and TRBJ1-4; a weak D match, TRBD1 (5 bases). V gave up 7 bases and J gave up 2 bases, with 8 bases separating them. The V gene's germline CDR1 is MDHEN and CDR2 SYDVKM. The CDR3 has 13 amino acids. CDR3 residues: CASIGGTNEKLFF. The CDR3 coding sequence is TGTGCCAGCATCGGGGGGACTAATGAAAAACTGTTTTTT. The variable domain in full, with the rest retrieved from reference TRBV28 and TRBJ1-4, is DVKVTQSSRYLVKRTGEKVFLECVQDMDHENMFWYRQDPGLGLRLIYFSYDVKMKEKGDIPEGYSVSREKKERFSLILESASTNQTSMYLCASIGGTNEKLFFGSGTQLSVL.

The chain recombines TRBV2 with TRBJ2-2; D possibly corresponds to TRBD2 (5 bases). There are 16 residues in the CDR3. The V and J ends lost 7 bases and 2 bases respectively, with 17 bases between them. The germline CDR1 and CDR2 sequences are SNHLY and FYNNEI. The CDR3 region has the DNA TGTGCCAGCATTCTGGGAGACCCCCCCAACACCGGGGAGCTGTTTTTT. Its protein is CASILGDPPNTGELFF.

This clone was seen once. The chain uses TRBV15 and TRBJ2-7, with 7 bases lining up with TRBD1. CDR3 length equals 14 residues. Germline CDR1 LNHNV, CDR2 YYDKDF (reference sequence). V dropped 3 bases and J dropped 5; count of bases not matched to a gene: 7. For the CDR3, the DNA is TGTGCCACCAGCAGGCTGACAGGGAGTCACGAGCAGTACTTC. The encoded protein is CATSRLTGSHEQYF.

V is TRBV5-8 and J is TRBJ2-7, with D perhaps TRBD1 or TRBD2 (5 bases each). This CDR3 has 17 amino acids. The germline V gene has CDR1 SGHTS and CDR2 YDEGEE. Trimming took off 1 base at V and 4 bases at J, with 21 bases between the two ends. In DNA form, the CDR3 reads TGTGCCAGCAGCTTGCCGGGGAGTCCGGGACGGAAATACGAGCAGTACTTC. It yields the protein CASSLPGSPGRKYEQYF.

The gene calls are TRBV19 and TRBJ1-1, with unresolved D. The CDR3 has 15 amino acids. V lost 0 bases and J 0 bases, leaving 8 bases between the germline ends. The germline gives CDR1 LNHDA, CDR2 SQIVND (reference sequence). Written as DNA, the CDR3 is TGTGCCAGTAGTATAGAACACGCTATGAACACTGAAGCTTTCTTT. Residues: CASSIEHAMNTEAFF.

In nucleotides, the CDR3 is TGTGCCAGTAGTATATTGGCGTTGGGGGACGGAGGTTCCTACGAGCAGTACTTC. Translation: CASSILALGDGGSYEQYF. This chain joins TRBV19 and TRBJ2-7, with D perhaps being TRBD1 or TRBD2 (5 bases each). Between the trimmed V and J ends, which lost 2 bases and 1 base, there was a span of 21 bases. This CDR3 region has 18 residues. CDR1 is LNHDA and CDR2 is SQIVND in the germline V gene (reference sequence). Variable domain in full (rest from reference TRBV19 and TRBJ2-7): DGGITQSPKYLFRKEGQNVTLSCEQNLNHDAMYWYRQDPGQGLRLIYYSQIVNDFQKGDIAEGYSVSREKKESFPLTVTSAQKNPTAFYLCASSILALGDGGSYEQYFGPGTRLTVT.

This clone showed up just once. The V call is TRBV5-1, the J call TRBJ2-1, with D perhaps matching TRBD1 (6 bases). The CDR3 spans 18 residues. The V end lost 0 bases, the J end lost 9 bases, and 25 bases lay between the germline ends. Looked up from germline, CDR1 is SGHRS and CDR2 is YFSETQ. The CDR3 DNA is TGCGCCAGCAGCTTGGGTTTCGGCCACGGAGCAGGGGTAGGTGAGCAGTTCTTC. Translated: CASSLGFGHGAGVGEQFF.

The rearrangement joins TRBV28 to TRBJ2-3; 9 nucleotides line up with TRBD1. The CDR3 has 17 amino acids. V gave up 2 bases and J gave up 2 bases; unmatched junction bases: 8. Germline assignment: CDR1 MDHEN and CDR2 SYDVKM. The CDR3 nucleotides are TGTGCCAGCAGTTTAATACCTACAGGGGGCTCCACAGATACGCAGTATTTT. It is translated as CASSLIPTGGSTDTQYF.

The chain combines TRBV19 with TRBJ1-4, with D unresolved. The V end lost 7 bases, the J end lost 0 bases, and 9 bases lay between the germline ends. This CDR3 region has 14 residues. Germline CDR1 is LNHDA and CDR2 is SQIVND (reference sequence). The CDR3 region has the DNA TGTGCCAGTAAGAACAGCCCAACTAATGAAAAACTGTTTTTT. Translating it yields CASKNSPTNEKLFF.

This chain links TRBV30 with TRBJ1-6; D unresolved. V lost 0 bases, J lost 3 bases, and 9 bases lay in between. The germline V gene has CDR1 GTSNPN and CDR2 SVGIG (reference sequence). The CDR3 is 15 amino acids. CDR3 in DNA: TGTGCCTGGAGTGTAAACGGGGTCTATAATTCACCCCTCCACTTT. As protein: CAWSVNGVYNSPLHF.

This clone is a singleton in its sample. Here the CDR3 reads CASSFGSEETQYF. DNA of the CDR3: TGCGCCAGCAGCTTCGGATCGGAAGAGACCCAGTACTTC. The chain links TRBV5-1 to TRBJ2-5; no clear D gene. The CDR3 covers 13 residues. V shed 2 bases and J shed 3 bases, with 8 bases lying between them. The germline gives CDR1 SGHRS, CDR2 YFSETQ.

This clone was picked up a small number of times. CDR3 loop: CASSRLNTGELFF. The CDR3 bases are TGTGCCAGCAGCCGCCTTAACACCGGGGAGCTGTTTTTT. V is TRBV6-5 and J is TRBJ2-2; D is uncertain. Trimming shortened V by 6 bases and J by 2 bases, and 7 bases separated the two germline ends. The V gene's germline CDR1 is MNHEY and CDR2 SVGAGI. The CDR3 contains 13 residues.

This chain joins TRBV5-1 and TRBJ2-3; D is perhaps TRBD1 (6 bases). Germline CDR1 and CDR2: SGHRS and YFSETQ. The CDR3 has 15 amino acids. V was pared by 4 bases and J by 6 bases, with 18 bases between. In DNA, the CDR3 is TGCGCCAGCAGCGAGGATCAGGGGCGAGTCGATACGCAGTATTTT. It translates to CASSEDQGRVDTQYF.

This clone has more than one count but fewer than ten. The chain has TRBV3-1 (or the pseudogene TRBV3-2) and TRBJ2-1; D might be TRBD2 (6 bases). The germline CDR1 and CDR2 sequences are LGHDT and YNNKEL (reference sequence). This CDR3 has 12 residues. Trimming pared 5 bases from V and 10 bases from J, leaving 12 bases between. The CDR3 coding sequence is TGTGCCAGCAGCGTAGCGGAATCCGAGCAGTTCTTC. This encodes CASSVAESEQFF.

The chain carries TRBV7-9 and TRBJ2-3; 8 bases match TRBD2. The CDR3 is 13 amino acids. V was clipped by 7 bases and J by 6 bases; unmatched bases: 6. Germline V lookup: CDR1 SEHNR, CDR2 FQNEAQ (reference sequence). CDR3 sequence reads: CASTLGGGDTQYF. The CDR3 DNA follows: TGTGCCAGCACCCTAGGCGGGGGGGATACGCAGTATTTT.